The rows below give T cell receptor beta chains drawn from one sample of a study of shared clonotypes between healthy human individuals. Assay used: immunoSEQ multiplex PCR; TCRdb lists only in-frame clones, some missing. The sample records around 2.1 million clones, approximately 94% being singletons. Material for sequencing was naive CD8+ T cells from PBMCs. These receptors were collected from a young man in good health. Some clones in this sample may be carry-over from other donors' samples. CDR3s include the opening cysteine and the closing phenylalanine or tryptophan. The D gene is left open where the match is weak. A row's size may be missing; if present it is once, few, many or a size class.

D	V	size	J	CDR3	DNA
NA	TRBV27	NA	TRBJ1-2	CASSSNVRAYGYTF	TGTGCCAGCAGTTCGAACGTAAGGGCCTATGGCTACACCTTC
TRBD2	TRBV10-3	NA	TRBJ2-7	CAISAGGRGEQYF	TGTGCCATCTCAGCGGGAGGGCGCGGCGAGCAGTACTTC
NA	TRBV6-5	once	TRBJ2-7	CASSYPQGSEQYF	TGTGCCAGCAGTTACCCGCAGGGTTCCGAGCAGTACTTC
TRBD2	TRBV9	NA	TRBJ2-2	CASSATSGRSWAELFF	TGTGCCAGCAGCGCTACTAGCGGTAGATCATGGGCGGAGCTGTTTTTT
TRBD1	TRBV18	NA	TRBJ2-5	CASSPRQGSWETQYF	TGTGCCAGCTCACCCAGACAGGGGTCATGGGAGACCCAGTACTTC
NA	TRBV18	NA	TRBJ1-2	CASSPPPTDGYTF	TGTGCCAGCTCACCCCCTCCTACGGATGGCTACACCTTC
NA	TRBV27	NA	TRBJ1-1	CASSLTPGRMNTEAFF	TGTGCCAGCAGCCTTACACCGGGACGGATGAACACTGAAGCTTTCTTT
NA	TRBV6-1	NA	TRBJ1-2	CASLGQTNYGYTF	TGTGCCAGCCTGGGGCAGACTAACTATGGCTACACCTTC
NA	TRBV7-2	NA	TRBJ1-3	CASSLSVDSGNTIYF	TGTGCCAGCAGCCTCTCGGTGGACTCTGGAAACACCATATATTTT
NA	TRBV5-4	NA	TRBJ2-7	CASSPYVGGPHGSYEQYF	TGTGCCAGCAGCCCATACGTCGGGGGCCCTCACGGGTCCTACGAGCAGTACTTC
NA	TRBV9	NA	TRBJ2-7	CASSPSPSYEQYF	TGTGCCAGCAGCCCAAGCCCCTCCTACGAGCAGTACTTC
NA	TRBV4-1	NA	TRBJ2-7	CASSQVPTSGEQYF	TGCGCCAGCAGCCAAGTCCCAACTAGTGGCGAGCAGTACTTC
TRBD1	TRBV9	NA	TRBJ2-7	CASSAGQGGYEQYF	TGTGCCAGCAGCGCGGGACAGGGTGGGTACGAGCAGTACTTC
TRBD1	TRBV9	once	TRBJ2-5	CASSVVEGAEETQYF	TGTGCCAGCAGCGTAGTCGAGGGGGCTGAAGAGACCCAGTACTTC
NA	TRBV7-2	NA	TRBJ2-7	CASSWSRTDLYEQYF	TGTGCCAGCAGCTGGAGTAGGACAGACCTCTACGAGCAGTACTTC
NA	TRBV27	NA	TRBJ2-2	CASSLGWNTGELFF	TGTGCCAGCAGTTTAGGGTGGAACACCGGGGAGCTGTTTTTT
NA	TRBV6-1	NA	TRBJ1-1	CASSPVNTEAFF	TGTGCCAGCAGTCCGGTTAACACTGAAGCTTTCTTT
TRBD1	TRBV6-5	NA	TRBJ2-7	CASRATGGTKQYF	TGTGCCAGCAGGGCTACAGGGGGAACGAAGCAGTACTTC
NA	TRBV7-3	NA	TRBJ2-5	CASSPKGRGETQYF	TGTGCCAGCAGCCCCAAGGGGAGAGGCGAGACCCAGTACTTC
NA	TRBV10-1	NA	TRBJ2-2	CASSGDWNTGELFF	TGCGCCAGCAGTGGGGACTGGAACACCGGGGAGCTGTTTTTT
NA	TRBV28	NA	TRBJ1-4	CASRPRFREKATNEKLFF	TGTGCCAGCAGACCCCGTTTTCGGGAGAAAGCAACTAATGAAAAACTGTTTTTT
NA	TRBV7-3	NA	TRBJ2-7	CASSLGVQGEWVSFYEQYF	TGTGCCAGCAGTTTGGGCGTGCAGGGTGAATGGGTGTCGTTCTACGAGCAGTACTTC
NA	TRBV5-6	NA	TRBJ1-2	CASSFSPSGRVYGYTF	TGTGCCAGCAGCTTCTCCCCCAGCGGGCGTGTGTATGGCTACACCTTC
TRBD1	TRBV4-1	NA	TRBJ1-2	CASSPDRGANYGYTF	TGCGCCAGCAGCCCCGACAGGGGAGCTAACTATGGCTACACCTTC
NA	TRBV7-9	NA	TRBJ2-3	CASSLEYTTDTQYF	TGTGCCAGCAGCTTAGAATACACGACAGATACGCAGTATTTT
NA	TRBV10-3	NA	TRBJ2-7	CAISGLVDSTYEQYF	TGTGCCATCAGTGGACTTGTGGACAGTACCTACGAGCAGTACTTC
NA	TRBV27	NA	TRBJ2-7	CASSLRLLHEQYF	TGTGCCAGCAGTTTAAGACTGCTCCACGAGCAGTACTTC
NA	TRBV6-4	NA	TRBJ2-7	CASSDSWGPREQYF	TGTGCCAGCAGTGACTCATGGGGTCCCCGCGAGCAGTACTTC
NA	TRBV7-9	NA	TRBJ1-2	CASSPGGVRAYGYTF	TGTGCCAGCAGCCCGGGGGGAGTCAGGGCGTACGGCTACACCTTC
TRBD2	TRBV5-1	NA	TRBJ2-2	CASSLFGSGSAGELFF	TGCGCCAGCAGCTTGTTCGGTAGCGGGAGTGCCGGGGAGCTGTTTTTT
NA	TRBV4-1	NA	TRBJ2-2	CASSQALWTGELFF	TGCGCCAGCAGCCAAGCCCTCTGGACCGGGGAGCTGTTTTTT
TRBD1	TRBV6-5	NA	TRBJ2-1	CASSSYPDRAGEQFF	TGTGCCAGCAGTTCCTACCCCGACAGGGCGGGTGAGCAGTTCTTC
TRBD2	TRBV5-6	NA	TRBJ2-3	CASSLTSGGTDTQYF	TGTGCCAGCAGCCTCACTAGCGGAGGCACAGATACGCAGTATTTT
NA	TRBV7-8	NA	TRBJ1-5	CASSLLGQPQHF	TGTGCCAGCAGCTTACTTGGGCAGCCCCAGCATTTT
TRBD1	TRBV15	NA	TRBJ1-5	CATSRDGTGGQPQHF	TGTGCCACCAGCAGAGACGGGACAGGGGGTCAGCCCCAGCATTTT
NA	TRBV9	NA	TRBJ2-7	CASKGLEQYF	TGTGCCAGCAAGGGACTCGAGCAGTACTTC
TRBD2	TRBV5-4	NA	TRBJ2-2	CASSLLGLAGGGELFF	TGTGCCAGCAGCCTACTCGGACTAGCGGGGGGCGGGGAGCTGTTTTTT
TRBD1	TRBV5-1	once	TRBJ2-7	CASSRGQGSRSYEQYF	TGCGCCAGCAGCCGGGGACAGGGGTCCCGCTCCTACGAGCAGTACTTC
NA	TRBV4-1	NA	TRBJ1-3	CASSQELGVFPGVPGNTIYF	TGCGCCAGCAGCCAAGAGTTGGGCGTTTTCCCAGGGGTTCCTGGAAACACCATATATTTT
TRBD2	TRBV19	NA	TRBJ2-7	CASSMYLAGSYEQYF	TGTGCCAGTAGTATGTACCTAGCGGGTTCCTACGAGCAGTACTTC
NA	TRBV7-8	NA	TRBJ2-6	CASIPLRGDGANVLTF	TGTGCCAGCATCCCCCTGAGGGGCGACGGGGCCAACGTCCTGACTTTC
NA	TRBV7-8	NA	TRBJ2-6	CASSPRGVGPSGANVLTF	TGTGCCAGCAGCCCCCGGGGAGTGGGCCCCTCTGGGGCCAACGTCCTGACTTTC
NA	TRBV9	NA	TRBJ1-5	CASSPGAGAQPQHF	TGTGCCAGCAGCCCAGGGGCGGGGGCTCAGCCCCAGCATTTT
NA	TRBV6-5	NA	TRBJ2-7	CASSGGYGPYEQYF	TGTGCCAGCAGTGGGGGATATGGACCCTACGAGCAGTACTTC
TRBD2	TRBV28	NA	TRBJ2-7	CASSYRTTSGISYEQYF	TGTGCCAGCAGTTACCGGACGACTAGCGGGATTTCCTACGAGCAGTACTTC
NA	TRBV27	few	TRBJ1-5	CASSLSYGTVNQPQHF	TGTGCCAGCAGTTTATCTTACGGGACTGTCAATCAGCCCCAGCATTTT
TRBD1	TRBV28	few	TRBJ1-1	CASRQQGYLEAFF	TGTGCCAGCAGACAACAGGGGTATCTTGAAGCTTTCTTT
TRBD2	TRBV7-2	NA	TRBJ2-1	CASSSASGFYNEQFF	TGTGCCAGCAGCTCCGCTAGCGGTTTTTACAATGAGCAGTTCTTC
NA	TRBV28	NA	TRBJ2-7	CASSPNIGHEQYF	TGTGCCAGCAGCCCCAATATAGGCCACGAGCAGTACTTC
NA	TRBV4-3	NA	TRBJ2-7	CASSQDHFGVESYF	TGCGCCAGCAGCCAAGATCATTTCGGGGTTGAGTCGTACTTC
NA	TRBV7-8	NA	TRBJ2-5	CASSLELEQETQYF	TGTGCCAGCAGCTTAGAATTAGAACAAGAGACCCAGTACTTC
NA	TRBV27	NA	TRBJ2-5	CASKGGWGTQYF	TGTGCCAGCAAGGGGGGGTGGGGGACCCAGTACTTC